The 20 T cell receptor beta chains listed next were all sequenced from one sample in a study of metastatic and nonmetastatic thyroid tumors (dated by TCRdb to 2018 to 2020). The protocol used for the library was PCR. Sequencing instrument: Illumina HiSeq 4000. TCRdb handled the public reads itself, with Q25 trimming in fastp and clone calling in MiXCR, and kept productive beta chains. Counted in this sample were approximately 58,000 clones; 20% of them appeared once. 4% to 5% of the sample goes to the ten largest clones. Before undergoing thyroid surgery, none of the patients had been given any kind of treatment. Sequencing was performed on blood. These receptors all come from a female donor with papillary thyroid cancer or a benign thyroid nodule (not recorded which). Some clones in this sample may be carry-over from other donors' samples.

Ten or more counts support this clone. The sample holds other DNA sequences that translate to the same CDR3. The gene calls are TRBV27 and TRBJ1-6; D is ambiguous. The CDR3 contains 15 residues. V gave up 3 bases and J gave up 8 bases, with 14 bases separating them. Per germline, CDR1 MNHEY and CDR2 SMNVEV (reference sequence). This CDR3 reads CASSLYRGRDSPLHF. The CDR3 coding sequence is TGTGCCAGCAGTTTGTATCGAGGGAGGGATTCACCCCTCCACTTT.

Ten or more counts support this clone. V gene TRBV4-1 combines with J gene TRBJ1-4; TRBD1 matches 11 bases. Germline assignment: CDR1 MGHRA and CDR2 YSYEKL. This CDR3 region has 15 residues. V dropped 3 bases and J dropped 8; count of bases not matched to a gene: 5. DNA for the CDR3: TGCGCCAGCAGCCAGACCGGGACAGGGGGGGAAAAACTGTTTTTT. As protein: CASSQTGTGGEKLFF.

This clone was seen repeatedly, ten times or more. This rearrangement joins TRBV29-1 to TRBJ1-3; D remains unclear. V dropped 3 bases and J dropped 4 bases, with 10 bases sitting between them. Germline V CDR1 and CDR2: SQVTM, ANQGSEA. The CDR3 runs 13 residues. Written as DNA, the CDR3 is TGCAGCGTTGATCTGGTAGCAGGAAACACCATATATTTT. Protein: CSVDLVAGNTIYF.

This clone was found a few times. It may be a read error: a sequence one base away is much more abundant. This rearrangement joins TRBV29-1 to TRBJ1-3, with a weak D call TRBD1 (5 bases). This CDR3 comprises 13 residues. Germline V gives CDR1 SQVTM, CDR2 ANQGSEA. The CDR3 sequence: CSVAGVGGKTIYF. The CDR3 nucleotides are TGCAGCGTTGCGGGGGTTGGAGGAAAAACCATATATTTT.

This clone was detected many times. The chain joins TRBV7-9 to TRBJ1-5; a possible D gene is TRBD1 (6 bases). The CDR3 covers 12 residues. Germline CDR1 is SEHNR and CDR2 is FQNEAQ (reference sequence). V lost 5 bases and J 6 bases, leaving 8 bases between the germline ends. CDR3 region: CASSPGVQPQHF. The CDR3 coding sequence is TGTGCCAGCAGCCCAGGGGTTCAGCCCCAGCATTTT.

This clone was observed at least ten times. The chain is built from TRBV28 and TRBJ1-1, with TRBD1 matching 11 bases. V was pared by 5 bases and J by 4 bases, with 6 bases of the junction left unmatched. This CDR3 has 15 amino acids. CDR1 MDHEN and CDR2 SYDVKM come from the germline V gene. CDR3 protein: CASSTAGTGGTEAFF. In nucleotides, the CDR3 is TGTGCCAGCAGTACCGCCGGGACAGGGGGCACTGAAGCTTTCTTT.

Of note for this clone: A much larger clone differs by one base, so this may be a read error. The same CDR3 can be traced to other DNA sequences in this sample. The rearrangement uses TRBV7-6 and TRBJ2-1; no reliable D call. Germline CDR1 SGHVS, CDR2 FNYEAQ. This CDR3 contains 15 residues. The CDR3 loop reads CASSSALTSYNEQFF. The CDR3 DNA reads TGTGCCAGTAGCTCAGCGCTGACTTCCTACAATGAGCAGTTCTTC.

The gene calls are TRBV20-1 and TRBJ1-5; D is perhaps TRBD1 (5 bases). The length of the CDR3 is 13 residues. V shed 0 bases and J shed 8 bases, with 11 bases lying between them. Looked up from germline, CDR1 is DFQATT and CDR2 is SNEGSKA (reference sequence). CDR3 in DNA: TGCAGTGCTAGAGAAGGGGCCGGGGAGCCCCAGCATTTT. Amino acids: CSAREGAGEPQHF.

This clone was detected ten times or more. CDR3 in amino acids: CASRNGRTNTGELFF. CDR3 sequence (DNA): TGTGCCAGCAGGAACGGACGTACGAACACCGGGGAGCTGTTTTTT. The V call is TRBV6-1, the J call TRBJ2-2; no clear D gene. Trimming left V 6 bases short and J 0 bases short, with 11 bases between. CDR3 size: 15 residues. The germline V gene encodes CDR1 MNHNS and CDR2 SASEGT.

Notes on this clone: A much larger clone lies one base from this, so it may be a read error. The same CDR3 can be traced to other DNA sequences in this sample. The rearrangement uses TRBV20-1 and TRBJ2-5, with D unresolved. This CDR3 is 11 amino acids long. Per germline, CDR1 DFQATT and CDR2 SNEGSKA (reference sequence). The V and J ends lost 6 bases and 6 bases respectively, with 11 bases between them. The CDR3 reads CSAGSPKTQYF. The CDR3 DNA is TGCAGTGCAGGATCTCCGAAGACCCAGTACTTC.

V is TRBV28 and J is TRBJ2-6, with TRBD1 identical over 10 bases. Germline V lookup: CDR1 MDHEN, CDR2 SYDVKM. V lost 7 bases to trimming and J lost 6 bases; unmatched junction nucleotides: 12. This CDR3 is 17 amino acids long. CDR3 loop: CASMGGQGVCAANVLTF. CDR3 sequence (DNA): TGTGCCAGCATGGGAGGACAGGGGGTATGTGCGGCCAACGTCCTGACTTTC.

Comment on this clone: This may be a read error, as it is one base from a much larger clone. The chain carries TRBV28 and TRBJ1-5; D possibly corresponds to TRBD1 (5 bases). The germline V and J ends were trimmed by 6 bases and 5 bases, with 23 bases remaining between them. The CDR3 sequence is 17 residues long. Germline assignment: CDR1 MDHEN and CDR2 SYDVKM. CDR3 sequence reads: CASSRGTGRILYQPQHF. In nucleotides, the CDR3 is TGTGCCAGCAGCCGGGGGACGGGACGGATCCTATATCAGCCCCAGCATTTT.

This clone was seen repeatedly, ten times or more. The rearrangement joins TRBV28 to TRBJ1-1, with 8 bases aligning to TRBD1. The CDR3 totals 13 residues. V shed 8 bases, J shed 4 bases, and the junction held 6 bases outside the gene matches. The germline gives CDR1 MDHEN, CDR2 SYDVKM. This chain's CDR3 is CASRGQAFTEAFF. CDR3 bases: TGTGCCAGCCGGGGACAGGCGTTCACTGAAGCTTTCTTT.

This clone was recorded at least ten times. This chain links TRBV28 with TRBJ1-2; tentative D call: TRBD1 (6 bases). This CDR3 comprises 13 residues. Trimming took off 6 bases at V and 4 bases at J, with 12 bases between the two ends. Germline V CDR1 and CDR2: MDHEN, SYDVKM. For the CDR3, the DNA is TGTGCCAGCAGCTTTTTAGGGGGCTATGGCTACACCTTC. Residues: CASSFLGGYGYTF.

To note about this clone: At one boundary the junction diverges from the germline segment, which might be a read error. This chain connects TRBV28 to TRBJ1-2; no firm D call. Germline assignment: CDR1 MDHEN and CDR2 SYDVKM. This CDR3 comprises 13 residues. The CDR3 is CARSLGREHGYTF. The DNA for the CDR3 is TGTGCCAGGAGTTTAGGACGGGAACATGGCTACACCTTC.

There are many counts of this clone. This chain joins TRBV19 and TRBJ1-2, with 7 nucleotides matching TRBD1. The V segment lost 3 bases and the J segment 4 bases; nucleotides outside the gene matches: 8. Per germline, CDR1 LNHDA and CDR2 SQIVND (reference sequence). The CDR3 spans 15 residues. CDR3 coding DNA: TGTGCCAGTAGTATGGCGGGACAGTTAACCTATGGCTACACCTTC. Translation: CASSMAGQLTYGYTF.

The table lists this clone with many counts. The V and J genes are TRBV5-1 and TRBJ2-2; 7 bases map to TRBD2. With 4 bases clipped from V and 3 bases from J, the junction kept 9 bases outside the gene matches. Per the germline V gene, CDR1 is SGHRS and CDR2 is YFSETQ. The CDR3 contains 16 residues. The CDR3 sequence: CASSPGRGVYTGELFF. The CDR3 DNA reads as TGCGCCAGCAGCCCCGGACGGGGGGTCTACACCGGGGAGCTGTTTTTT.

Only a few counts were recorded for this clone. This may be a read error, as it is one base from a much larger clone. V is TRBV10-3 and J is TRBJ1-4; tentatively, D is TRBD1 (5 bases). This CDR3 has 15 residues. Germline V CDR1 and CDR2: ENHRY, SYGVKD. The CDR3, as DNA: TGTGCCATCAGACCAACAGGTGCAACTAATGGAAAACTGTTTTTT. Its translation is CAIRPTGATNGKLFF.

This clone was observed many times. V and J are TRBV9 and TRBJ2-7, with D tentatively TRBD1 (5 bases). CDR3 size: 16 residues. Germline V CDR1 and CDR2: SGDLS, YYNGEE. Trimming took 0 bases from V and 2 from J, leaving 15 bases between them. The chain's CDR3 is CASSVGIETETYEQYF. The CDR3 DNA sequence: TGTGCCAGCAGCGTAGGGATCGAGACAGAGACCTACGAGCAGTACTTC.

Comment on this clone: A much larger clonotype is one base distant, so this may be a read error. The V call is TRBV6-2 or TRBV6-3, the J call TRBJ2-2; 9 bases agree with TRBD1. The CDR3 spans 18 residues. From germline, CDR1 is MNHEY and CDR2 SVGEGT. The CDR3 nucleotides are TGTGCCAGCAGTTACTACCTGGGACAGGGAACGAACGCCGGGGAGCTGTTTTTT. It is translated as CASSYYLGQGTNAGELFF.